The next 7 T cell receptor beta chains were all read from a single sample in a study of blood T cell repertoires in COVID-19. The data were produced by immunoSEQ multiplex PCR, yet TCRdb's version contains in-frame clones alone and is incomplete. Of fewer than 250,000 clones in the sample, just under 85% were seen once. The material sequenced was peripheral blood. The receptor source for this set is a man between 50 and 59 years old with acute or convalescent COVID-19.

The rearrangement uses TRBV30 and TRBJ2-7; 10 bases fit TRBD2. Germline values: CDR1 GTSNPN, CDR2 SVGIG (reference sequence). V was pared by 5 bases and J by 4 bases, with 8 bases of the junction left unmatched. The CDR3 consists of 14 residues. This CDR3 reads CAWSQTSGFYEQYF. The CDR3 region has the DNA TGTGCCTGGTCCCAGACTAGCGGGTTTTACGAGCAGTACTTC.

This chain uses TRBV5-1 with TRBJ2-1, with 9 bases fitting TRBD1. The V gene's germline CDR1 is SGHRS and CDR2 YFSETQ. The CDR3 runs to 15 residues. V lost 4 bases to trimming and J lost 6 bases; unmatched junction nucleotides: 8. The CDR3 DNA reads TGCGCCAGCAGCCCCGGACAGGGGTTGATCAATGAGCAGTTCTTC. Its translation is CASSPGQGLINEQFF.

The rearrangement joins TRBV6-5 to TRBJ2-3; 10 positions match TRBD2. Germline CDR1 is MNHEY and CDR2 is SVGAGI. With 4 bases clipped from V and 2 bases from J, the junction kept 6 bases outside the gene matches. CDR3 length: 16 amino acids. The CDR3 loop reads CASSFGLAAYTDTQYF. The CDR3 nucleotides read TGTGCCAGCAGTTTCGGACTAGCGGCGTACACAGATACGCAGTATTTT.

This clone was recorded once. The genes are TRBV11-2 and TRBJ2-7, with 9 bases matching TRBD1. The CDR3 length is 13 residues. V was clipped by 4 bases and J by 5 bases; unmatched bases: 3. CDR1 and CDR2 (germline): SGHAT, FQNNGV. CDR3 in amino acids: CASSSGQGNEQYF. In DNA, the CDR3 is TGTGCCAGCAGCTCGGGACAGGGTAACGAGCAGTACTTC.

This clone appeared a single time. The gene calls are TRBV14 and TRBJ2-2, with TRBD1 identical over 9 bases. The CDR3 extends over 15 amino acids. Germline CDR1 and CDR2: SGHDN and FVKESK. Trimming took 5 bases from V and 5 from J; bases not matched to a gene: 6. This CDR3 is CASSWGQGETGELFF. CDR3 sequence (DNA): TGTGCCAGCAGCTGGGGACAGGGAGAGACCGGGGAGCTGTTTTTT.

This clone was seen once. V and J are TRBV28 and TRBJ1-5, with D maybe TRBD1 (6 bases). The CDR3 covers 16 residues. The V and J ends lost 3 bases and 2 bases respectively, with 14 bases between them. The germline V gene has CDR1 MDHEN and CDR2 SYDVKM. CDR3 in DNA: TGTGCCAGCAGTTTGATAGGCCCAGGGGGCAATCAGCCCCAGCATTTT. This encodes CASSLIGPGGNQPQHF.

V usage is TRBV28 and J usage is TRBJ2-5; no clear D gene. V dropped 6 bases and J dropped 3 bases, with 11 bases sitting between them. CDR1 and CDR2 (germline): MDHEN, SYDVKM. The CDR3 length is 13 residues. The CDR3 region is CASSPQVEETQYF. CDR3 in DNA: TGTGCCAGCAGCCCCCAGGTGGAAGAGACCCAGTACTTC. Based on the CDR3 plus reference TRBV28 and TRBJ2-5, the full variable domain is DVKVTQSSRYLVKRTGEKVFLECVQDMDHENMFWYRQDPGLGLRLIYFSYDVKMKEKGDIPEGYSVSREKKERFSLILESASTNQTSMYLCASSPQVEETQYFGPGTRLLVL.